This TCR beta chain appears in the sequencing data of a study of T cell changes during pregnancy in multiple sclerosis. Trimming took 6 bases from V and 4 from J, leaving 18 bases between them. Germline values: CDR1 KGHSH, CDR2 LQKENI. This CDR3 region has 15 residues. Repertoires were generated with immunoSEQ multiplex PCR, while TCRdb's copy carries only in-frame clones and drops some. The sample includes about 36,000 clones, 93% seen only once; the top ten take 0.35% to 0.45%. The sequence was obtained from a female donor with multiple sclerosis, enrolled in a pregnancy study. The rearrangement uses TRBV18 and TRBJ1-2; tentatively, D is TRBD1 (5 bases). This specimen was CD4+ T cells from peripheral blood mononuclear cells, taken in the first trimester of pregnancy. CDR3 sequence: CASSMFFQGTYGYTF. The CDR3 DNA reads as TGTGCCAGCTCTATGTTTTTTCAGGGAACCTATGGCTACACCTTC.